These 20 T cell receptor beta chains came from one sample sequenced in a study of blood T cell repertoires in COVID-19. The protocol was immunoSEQ multiplex PCR, while the TCRdb copy is restricted to in-frame clones and leaves out a portion. The data contain some 210,000 clones, roughly 82% of them singletons. Sample: peripheral blood. Receptor source: a woman aged 35 to 49 with acute or convalescent COVID-19.

The rearrangement uses TRBV6-5 and TRBJ2-1; D gene uncertain. Deletions cut 5 bases from V and 6 bases from J, with 17 bases between. CDR3 length equals 15 residues. Germline loops: CDR1 MNHEY, CDR2 SVGAGI. In DNA, the CDR3 is TGTGCCAGCAGTCCCAGAGACATCCAGATCAATGAGCAGTTCTTC. It translates to CASSPRDIQINEQFF.

The rearrangement links TRBV12-5 to TRBJ2-1; D not resolved. Trimming removed 11 bases at V and 5 bases at J, with 19 bases between. The CDR3 runs to 14 residues. From germline, CDR1 is LGHNT and CDR2 FRNRAP. The DNA for the CDR3 is TGTGCTTCCTGCCCCCCTAAGAGGAACAATGAGCAGTTCTTC. Translation gives CASCPPKRNNEQFF.

Only one count was recorded for this clone. The chain recombines TRBV27 with TRBJ2-1; possibly TRBD1 for D (5 bases). The CDR3 is 15 residues long. Trimming left V 5 bases short and J 0 bases short, with 11 bases between. The germline CDR1 and CDR2 sequences are MNHEY and SMNVEV (reference sequence). CDR3 protein: CASSTGIGSYNEQFF. CDR3 coding DNA: TGTGCCAGCAGTACAGGAATCGGCTCCTACAATGAGCAGTTCTTC.

The CDR3 loop is CAWSVRGGADTQYF. The CDR3 DNA reads as TGTGCCTGGAGTGTACGGGGGGGAGCAGATACGCAGTATTTT. The V and J genes are TRBV30 and TRBJ2-3; TRBD2 aligns across 8 bases. The CDR3 extends over 14 amino acids. V trimming: 0 bases; J trimming: 4 bases; junction bases outside the gene matches: 3. CDR1 is GTSNPN, CDR2 SVGIG, per germline (reference sequence).

This sequence joins TRBV5-3 and TRBJ1-1, with D possibly being TRBD1 (6 bases). TRBV5-3 is recorded as an ORF, its role being uncertain. The CDR3 contains 15 residues. Trimming left V 1 base short and J 0 bases short, with 10 bases between. The CDR3 region is CARSLSDRLNTEAFF. CDR3 nucleotides: TGTGCCAGAAGCTTGTCGGACAGACTGAACACTGAAGCTTTCTTT.

The V call is TRBV27, the J call TRBJ2-7, with D tentatively TRBD2 (6 bases). Germline V CDR1 and CDR2: MNHEY, SMNVEV (reference sequence). The CDR3 contains 15 residues. The ends were cut back, 2 bases at V and 3 bases at J, with 14 bases in the middle. Written as DNA, the CDR3 is TGTGCCAGCAGTTTAGTCGGGAGTCTGAGCTACGAGCAGTACTTC. Amino acid sequence: CASSLVGSLSYEQYF.

The chain is built from TRBV19 and TRBJ1-5; 8 bases agree with TRBD1. The CDR3 covers 15 residues. V was clipped by 6 bases and J by 3 bases; unmatched bases: 7. The V gene's germline CDR1 is LNHDA and CDR2 SQIVND (reference sequence). The CDR3 region has the DNA TGTGCCAGTAGGGGCCGGGACAGGCTCAATCAGCCCCAGCATTTT. Amino acids: CASRGRDRLNQPQHF.

In this sample, this clone turned up a few times. This sample also contains other DNA sequences that code for the same CDR3. The rearrangement links TRBV9 to TRBJ2-7; 10 bases align to TRBD1. Germline trimming cut 4 bases from V and 0 bases from J; bases unmatched to any gene: 4. This CDR3 is built from 15 residues. The germline V gene has CDR1 SGDLS and CDR2 YYNGEE. CDR3 bases: TGTGCCAGCAGCCCGCGGGACAGGGGCTCCTACGAGCAGTACTTC. Encoded protein: CASSPRDRGSYEQYF. The variable domain in full, completed from reference TRBV9 and TRBJ2-7, reads DSGVTQTPKHLITATGQRVTLRCSPRSGDLSVYWYQQSLDQGLQFLIQYYNGEERAKGNILERFSAQQFPDLHSELNLSSLELGDSALYFCASSPRDRGSYEQYFGPGTRLTVT.

This clone was found once. V gene TRBV27 combines with J gene TRBJ2-1, with TRBD2 matching 13 bases. The CDR3 is made up of 15 amino acids. With 6 bases clipped from V and 6 bases from J, the junction kept 5 bases outside the gene matches. Germline V gene sequence: CDR1 MNHEY, CDR2 SMNVEV (reference sequence). This chain's CDR3 is CASSSGTSGTNEQFF. CDR3 DNA: TGTGCCAGCAGCTCCGGGACTAGCGGGACCAATGAGCAGTTCTTC.

The CDR3 here is CASSSTGTTLPGDTQYF. Here the CDR3 DNA reads TGTGCCAGCAGCTCCACGGGGACTACCCTGCCCGGAGATACGCAGTATTTT. The rearrangement uses TRBV7-2 and TRBJ2-3; the match to TRBD2 covers 7 bases. This CDR3 spans 17 amino acids. In germline, CDR1 is SGHTA, CDR2 FQGNSA. V gave up 4 bases and J gave up 5 bases; unmatched junction bases: 15.

The J gene is TRBJ2-5, the V gene TRBV24-1; 11 bases are a match to TRBD2. Trimming cost V 4 bases and J 1 base; bases outside gene matches: 4. Germline loops: CDR1 KGHDR, CDR2 SFDVKD. The length of the CDR3 is 16 residues. DNA for the CDR3: TGTGCCACCAGTGAGATAGCGGGAGGGCCCCAAGAGACCCAGTACTTC. It translates to CATSEIAGGPQETQYF.

V and J are TRBV29-1 and TRBJ2-1; 11 bases map to TRBD2. The CDR3 spans 16 residues. Germline assignment: CDR1 SQVTM and CDR2 ANQGSEA. Germline trimming cut 7 bases from V and 8 bases from J; bases unmatched to any gene: 16. Here the CDR3 DNA reads TGCAGCGGGGCGGCCTCCCCGGGACTAGCGGTCTATGAGCAGTTCTTC. Residues: CSGAASPGLAVYEQFF.

This sequence joins TRBV2 and TRBJ1-2, with D uncertain. The V gene's germline CDR1 is SNHLY and CDR2 FYNNEI. V was trimmed by 2 bases and J by 0 bases, leaving 7 bases between them. The CDR3 has 14 amino acids. In DNA form, the CDR3 reads TGTGCCAGCAGTGAATGGCTAGCTAACTATGGCTACACCTTC. It encodes CASSEWLANYGYTF.

The chain recombines TRBV7-2 with TRBJ2-3, with TRBD2 matching over 10 bases. The germline V gene encodes CDR1 SGHTA and CDR2 FQGNSA. CDR3 length equals 16 residues. Losses at the gene ends were 0 bases for V and 3 bases for J; bases not matched to a gene: 3. The CDR3 region has the DNA TGTGCCAGCAGCTTAGCGGCTAGCGGGGGAACAGATACGCAGTATTTT. Translated, it gives CASSLAASGGTDTQYF.

This clone was observed many times. This specimen includes other DNA sequences encoding the same CDR3. This rearrangement joins TRBV25-1 to TRBJ1-2, with 8 bases lining up with TRBD1. CDR1 is MGHDK, CDR2 SYGVNS, per germline. CDR3 length: 14 residues. V was pared by 2 bases and J by 5 bases, with 4 bases of the junction left unmatched. CDR3 protein: CASSEPGGAYGYTF. The DNA of the CDR3 is TGTGCCAGCAGTGAACCAGGGGGCGCATATGGCTACACCTTC.

J is TRBJ1-1 and V is TRBV6-1, with unresolved D. Deletions cut 2 bases from V and 8 bases from J, with 12 bases between. The CDR3 loop spans 13 amino acids. Per the germline V gene, CDR1 is MNHNS and CDR2 is SASEGT. The chain's CDR3 is CASSETLQTEAFF. CDR3 DNA sequence: TGTGCCAGCAGTGAAACCCTGCAGACAGAAGCTTTCTTT.

This clone was seen once. Additional DNA sequences in this sample encode the identical CDR3. This chain connects TRBV20-1 to TRBJ2-5; D gene ambiguous. The CDR3 runs 11 residues. The V and J ends lost 6 bases and 0 bases respectively, with 5 bases between them. Germline V gene sequence: CDR1 DFQATT, CDR2 SNEGSKA (reference sequence). CDR3 coding DNA: TGCAGTGCCCAATACCAAGAGACCCAGTACTTC. Amino acids: CSAQYQETQYF.

This clone came up once. This chain uses TRBV18 with TRBJ2-1; weak D call: TRBD2 (8 bases). V lost 2 bases, J lost 0 bases, and 14 bases lay in between. This CDR3 is built from 17 residues. From germline, CDR1 is KGHSH and CDR2 LQKENI. The CDR3 reads CASSPKAGDSSYNEQFF. The CDR3 DNA is TGTGCCAGCTCACCAAAAGCGGGGGACAGCTCCTACAATGAGCAGTTCTTC.

V is TRBV25-1 and J is TRBJ1-1, with unresolved D. This CDR3 contains 15 residues. Germline CDR1 reads MGHDK; CDR2 reads SYGVNS. V lost 6 bases, J lost 5 bases, and 19 bases lay in between. Here the CDR3 DNA reads TGTGCCAGCAGCGATGTCCGAGGGCTCAGGACTGAAGCTTTCTTT. This sequence encodes CASSDVRGLRTEAFF.

J is TRBJ2-3 and V is TRBV29-1; 11 positions agree with TRBD2. The CDR3 contains 16 residues. The junction had 8 bases not matched to a gene; V was cut back by 0 bases and J by 6 bases. CDR1 and CDR2 (germline): SQVTM, ANQGSEA. The CDR3 loop is CSVEDLLAGEPDTQYF. The CDR3 DNA reads as TGCAGCGTTGAAGACCTACTAGCGGGAGAGCCCGATACGCAGTATTTT.